These 32 T cell receptor beta chains originate from one sample sequenced in a study of cytomegalovirus exposure and HLA in healthy donors. PCR involved 60 Vbeta and 13 Jbeta primers. Profiling relied on immunoSEQ multiplex PCR, and the TCRdb table lists in-frame clones only, not all of them. The sample holds 150,000 or so clones, 73% seen once. The sequenced sample was PBMCs. These receptors were obtained from a young woman in good health and CMV-seronegative.

The gene calls are TRBV11-3 and TRBJ1-1; no definite D call. V dropped 5 bases and J dropped 0 bases, with 7 bases sitting between them. Germline assignment: CDR1 SGHNT and CDR2 YENEEA. This CDR3 is 13 amino acids long. This CDR3 reads CASSLSLNTEAFF. CDR3 nucleotides: TGTGCCAGCAGCCTTAGTTTGAACACTGAAGCTTTCTTT. Together with reference TRBV11-3 and TRBJ1-1, the CDR3 gives the full variable domain: EAGVVQSPRYKIIEKKQPVAFWCNPISGHNTLYWYLQNLGQGPELLIRYENEEAVDDSQLPKDRFSAERLKGVDSTLKIQPAELGDSAVYLCASSLSLNTEAFFGQGTRLTVV.

This clone showed up just a few times. The chain combines TRBV29-1 with TRBJ2-5; the match to TRBD1 covers 7 bases. The V segment lost 8 bases and the J segment 2 bases; nucleotides outside the gene matches: 11. The CDR3 spans 14 residues. Germline values: CDR1 SQVTM, CDR2 ANQGSEA. CDR3 sequence: CSSALGQAQETQYF. The CDR3 region has the DNA TGCAGCTCAGCCCTAGGACAGGCACAAGAGACCCAGTACTTC. The variable domain in full, with the rest retrieved from reference TRBV29-1 and TRBJ2-5, is SAVISQKPSRDICQRGTSLTIQCQVDSQVTMMFWYRQQPGQSLTLIATANQGSEATYESGFVIDKFPISRPNLTFSTLTVSNMSPEDSSIYLCSSALGQAQETQYFGPGTRLLVL.

V gene TRBV5-1 combines with J gene TRBJ1-1; maybe TRBD1 (6 bases). Germline V gives CDR1 SGHRS, CDR2 YFSETQ. The CDR3 has 15 amino acids. Trimming cost V 0 bases and J 8 bases, with 17 bases left between them. CDR3 in amino acids: CASSLEVGGDLEAFF. The CDR3 DNA is TGCGCCAGCAGCTTGGAGGTAGGGGGAGACCTCGAAGCTTTCTTT.

The chain combines TRBV4-3 with TRBJ2-3; TRBD2 agrees at 7 bases. Germline trimming cut 4 bases from V and 2 bases from J; bases unmatched to any gene: 9. CDR1 and CDR2 (germline): LGHNA, YSLEER. The CDR3 sequence is 16 residues long. CDR3 region: CASSPYLAVVTDTQYF. Here the CDR3 DNA reads TGCGCCAGCAGCCCGTATCTAGCGGTCGTCACAGATACGCAGTATTTT.

The CDR3 bases are TGCGCCAGCAGCCCCCTGAGGGGGTCTGGGGCCAACGTCCTGACTTTC. The encoded protein is CASSPLRGSGANVLTF. This chain joins TRBV4-1 and TRBJ2-6, with D perhaps TRBD1 (6 bases). Trimming pared 4 bases from V and 1 base from J, leaving 11 bases between. From germline, CDR1 is MGHRA and CDR2 YSYEKL. The CDR3 runs 16 residues.

This clone was observed a handful of times. The rearrangement links TRBV11-3 to TRBJ2-6, with D uncertain. Trimming cost V 8 bases and J 1 base, with 6 bases left between them. Germline V gene data show CDR1 as SGHNT and CDR2 as YENEEA. CDR3 length equals 13 residues. The CDR3 DNA reads TGTGCCAGCGGCCTTTCTGGGGCCAACGTCCTGACTTTC. Its protein product is CASGLSGANVLTF.

The table lists this clone with a count of one. J is TRBJ2-5 and V is TRBV19, with 7 bases that match TRBD2. This CDR3 spans 16 amino acids. V trimming: 3 bases; J trimming: 4 bases; junction bases outside the gene matches: 11. Germline CDR1 and CDR2: LNHDA and SQIVND (reference sequence). As DNA, the CDR3 is TGTGCCAGTAGTATTCTTTACGGCGGGAGAGGAGAGACCCAGTACTTC. It specifies CASSILYGGRGETQYF. Variable domain in full (rest from reference TRBV19 and TRBJ2-5): DGGITQSPKYLFRKEGQNVTLSCEQNLNHDAMYWYRQDPGQGLRLIYYSQIVNDFQKGDIAEGYSVSREKKESFPLTVTSAQKNPTAFYLCASSILYGGRGETQYFGPGTRLLVL.

The chain combines TRBV14 with TRBJ1-3; D gene uncertain. Trimming removed 4 bases from V and 3 bases from J, with 22 bases in between. CDR1 is SGHDN, CDR2 FVKESK, per germline. The CDR3 loop spans 18 amino acids. The CDR3 protein is CASSPLEGKQPLGNTIYF. The DNA for the CDR3 is TGTGCCAGCAGCCCTTTGGAGGGAAAACAACCACTTGGAAACACCATATATTTT.

J is TRBJ2-2 and V is TRBV5-5; 7 bases align to TRBD1. J was trimmed by 6 bases and V by 0 bases; bases with no gene match: 5. The CDR3 is made up of 15 amino acids. Germline CDR1 SGHKS, CDR2 YYEKEE (reference sequence). CDR3 residues: CASSLAEQGAGELFF. The CDR3 DNA is TGTGCCAGCAGCTTGGCCGAGCAGGGGGCCGGGGAGCTGTTTTTT.

V is TRBV5-4 and J is TRBJ2-2; possible D gene TRBD2, 5 bases. CDR1 SGHNT and CDR2 YYREEE come from the germline V gene (reference sequence). This CDR3 contains 14 residues. The V end lost 4 bases, the J end lost 3 bases, and 10 bases lay between the germline ends. The CDR3 nucleotides are TGTGCCAGCAGCATAAGGACTGACACCGGGGAGCTGTTTTTT. Residues: CASSIRTDTGELFF.

This sequence joins TRBV6-5 and TRBJ1-2, with D possibly matching TRBD1 (6 bases). Per germline, CDR1 MNHEY and CDR2 SVGAGI. V was cut by 6 bases and J by 8 bases, with 19 bases left in between. The CDR3 has 14 residues. CDR3 region: CASRGGGGWWGYTF. CDR3 nucleotide sequence: TGTGCCAGCAGAGGGGGTGGAGGTTGGTGGGGCTACACCTTC.

V usage is TRBV5-1 and J usage is TRBJ1-1; 9 nucleotides line up with TRBD1. The CDR3 totals 13 residues. With V trimmed by 4 bases and J by 4 bases, 2 bases remained unmatched. Germline V gene sequence: CDR1 SGHRS, CDR2 YFSETQ. CDR3: CASSPDRGTEAFF. The CDR3 nucleotides read TGCGCCAGCAGCCCGGACAGGGGCACTGAAGCTTTCTTT.

This chain links TRBV10-3 with TRBJ2-1; 7 nucleotides agree with TRBD2. V shed 6 bases and J 4 bases; nucleotides not matched to a gene: 6. Germline CDR1 reads ENHRY; CDR2 reads SYGVKD. This CDR3 comprises 14 residues. In DNA form, the CDR3 reads TGTGCCATCAGCGGGAGCGGGGAATACAATGAGCAGTTCTTC. Translated, it gives CAISGSGEYNEQFF.

The chain links TRBV7-9 to TRBJ1-1; 8 bases align to TRBD1. This CDR3 has 14 amino acids. V gave up 4 bases and J gave up 7 bases; unmatched junction bases: 8. Per germline, CDR1 SEHNR and CDR2 FQNEAQ (reference sequence). The CDR3 here is CASSSTGGSDEAFF. The CDR3 coding sequence is TGTGCCAGCAGCTCCACAGGGGGTAGTGATGAAGCTTTCTTT.

This clone was seen only a few times. This sequence joins TRBV10-2 and TRBJ2-1; 10 nucleotides align to TRBD2. CDR3 length equals 16 residues. With 6 bases clipped from V and 5 bases from J, the junction kept 10 bases outside the gene matches. Germline CDR1 and CDR2: WSHSY and SAAADI. This CDR3 is CASSLAGTSVNNEQFF. The CDR3 DNA follows: TGCGCCAGCAGCCTTGCCGGGACTAGCGTTAACAATGAGCAGTTCTTC.

This clone has just a few counts. The CDR3 region has the DNA TGTGCCAGCAGTTATCCGGACAGGAAGGACCTGTTTTTT. This sequence encodes CASSYPDRKDLFF. The chain is built from TRBV6-6 and TRBJ2-2, with 7 bases aligning to TRBD1. The CDR3 runs to 13 residues. Unmatched junction bases numbered 9, after V lost 3 bases and J lost 14 bases. CDR1 MNHNY and CDR2 SVGAGI come from the germline V gene (reference sequence).

V gene TRBV11-3 combines with J gene TRBJ2-3, with 7 bases that match TRBD1. The CDR3 spans 15 residues. Germline V gene lookup returns CDR1 SGHNT and CDR2 YENEEA. The V segment lost 5 bases and the J segment 2 bases; nucleotides outside the gene matches: 7. CDR3 region: CASSRMGQTTDTQYF. DNA of the CDR3: TGTGCCAGCAGCCGAATGGGACAGACCACAGATACGCAGTATTTT. The whole variable domain, filled in from reference TRBV11-3 and TRBJ2-3, reads EAGVVQSPRYKIIEKKQPVAFWCNPISGHNTLYWYLQNLGQGPELLIRYENEEAVDDSQLPKDRFSAERLKGVDSTLKIQPAELGDSAVYLCASSRMGQTTDTQYFGPGTRLTVL.

The rearrangement links TRBV5-6 to TRBJ1-1, with 9 nucleotides matching TRBD1. Germline-derived CDR1 and CDR2 are SGHDT and YYEEEE. The CDR3 covers 18 residues. The V and J ends lost 3 bases and 6 bases, in that order; junction bases with no gene match: 18. In DNA form, the CDR3 reads TGTGCCAGCAGCTCGATACTGATGGGGACAGGGTTGACAGCTGAAGCTTTCTTT. It yields the protein CASSSILMGTGLTAEAFF.

This chain links TRBV23-1 with TRBJ2-2; 9 bases align to TRBD1. TRBV23-1 belongs to the ORF category, with a function that is uncertain. The CDR3 is made up of 16 amino acids. The V and J ends lost 3 bases and 2 bases, in that order; junction bases with no gene match: 4. CDR3 DNA sequence: TGCGCCAGCAGTCAGCGGGACAGGGTTAACACCGGGGAGCTGTTTTTT. This codes for CASSQRDRVNTGELFF.

In regard to this clone: Distinct nucleotide sequences in the sample also encode this CDR3. The rearrangement links TRBV20-1 to TRBJ1-2; no clear D gene. Germline loops: CDR1 DFQATT, CDR2 SNEGSKA (reference sequence). This CDR3 is built from 11 residues. Trimming removed 0 bases at V and 4 bases at J, with 3 bases between. The DNA of the CDR3 is TGCAGTGCTAGAGAGAGCTATGGCTACACCTTC. Translating it yields CSARESYGYTF.

This chain connects TRBV5-1 to TRBJ2-2, with D possibly matching TRBD2 (6 bases). Trimming removed 4 bases at V and 4 bases at J, with 20 bases between. Germline V CDR1 and CDR2: SGHRS, YFSETQ. This CDR3 is built from 17 residues. The CDR3 region has the DNA TGCGCCAGCAGCAGGCCAAACCCGCGGGGATTCACCGGGGAGCTGTTTTTT. Translation gives CASSRPNPRGFTGELFF.

CDR3 residues: CASSTGYTEAFF. CDR3 DNA sequence: TGTGCCAGCAGTACAGGGTACACTGAAGCTTTCTTT. V is TRBV6-6 and J is TRBJ1-1; possibly TRBD1 for D (6 bases). The germline V gene encodes CDR1 MNHNY and CDR2 SVGAGI (reference sequence). This CDR3 is built from 12 residues. V was cut by 5 bases and J by 3 bases, with 7 bases left in between.

This clone was counted only a few times. The chain has TRBV11-3 and TRBJ1-1; 7 bases line up with TRBD1. Germline V gives CDR1 SGHNT, CDR2 YENEEA. V shed 5 bases, J shed 7 bases, and the junction held 4 bases outside the gene matches. The CDR3 is made up of 12 amino acids. CDR3 sequence: CASSPGTVEAFF. For the CDR3, the DNA is TGTGCCAGCAGCCCCGGGACAGTTGAAGCTTTCTTT.

This clone was detected once. DNA for the CDR3: TGTGCCAGCAGCTTGGTGCGGACTACGTTCTACAATGAGCAGTTCTTC. Translation gives CASSLVRTTFYNEQFF. V is TRBV7-2 and J is TRBJ2-1; TRBD2 is a possible D gene (6 bases). Trimming shortened V by 3 bases and J by 3 bases, and 15 bases separated the two germline ends. This CDR3 contains 16 residues. Germline V gene lookup returns CDR1 SGHTA and CDR2 FQGNSA. The whole variable domain, remainder taken from reference TRBV7-2 and TRBJ2-1, is GAGVSQSPSNKVTEKGKDVELRCDPISGHTALYWYRQSLGQGLEFLIYFQGNSAPDKSGLPSDRFSAERTGGSVSTLTIQRTQQEDSAVYLCASSLVRTTFYNEQFFGPGTRLTVL.

This sequence joins TRBV7-8 and TRBJ2-3; 8 positions match TRBD2. CDR1 and CDR2 from the germline V gene are SGHVS and FQNEAQ. This CDR3 has 17 amino acids. With V trimmed by 4 bases and J by 6 bases, 15 bases remained unmatched. The CDR3 coding sequence is TGTGCCAGCAGCTCCCGGACTAGCCCGAGGGGCGGGGATACGCAGTATTTT. Translating it yields CASSSRTSPRGGDTQYF. Full variable domain (missing parts from reference TRBV7-8 and TRBJ2-3): GAGVSQSPRYKVAKRGQDVALRCDPISGHVSLFWYQQALGQGPEFLTYFQNEAQLDKSGLPSDRFFAERPEGSVSTLKIQRTQQEDSAVYLCASSSRTSPRGGDTQYFGPGTRLTVL.

V usage is TRBV9 and J usage is TRBJ1-5, with a tentative D call TRBD1 (5 bases). With 4 bases removed from V and 2 bases from J, the gap between germline ends came to 10 bases. This CDR3 has 14 residues. Germline V gene data show CDR1 as SGDLS and CDR2 as YYNGEE. The CDR3 bases are TGTGCCAGCAGCTCAGGGTCGGGCAATCAGCCCCAGCATTTT. It codes for CASSSGSGNQPQHF.

The chain uses TRBV28 and TRBJ2-7; D is uncertain. Germline V gives CDR1 MDHEN, CDR2 SYDVKM. Trimming cost V 5 bases and J 2 bases, with 16 bases left between them. CDR3 length: 15 residues. CDR3: CASSTQRKAPYEQYV. The CDR3 DNA reads as TGTGCCAGCAGTACCCAGCGTAAGGCCCCCTACGAGCAGTACGTC.

This chain links TRBV25-1 with TRBJ2-1; 11 bases are a match to TRBD2. V lost 1 base to trimming and J lost 6 bases; unmatched junction nucleotides: 5. The CDR3 runs 16 residues. CDR1 is MGHDK and CDR2 is SYGVNS in the germline V gene. The chain's CDR3 is CASSESLAGGSNEQFF. CDR3 DNA sequence: TGTGCCAGCAGTGAATCTCTAGCGGGAGGAAGCAATGAGCAGTTCTTC.

This clone was counted only a few times. The rearrangement joins TRBV18 to TRBJ2-7, with no clear D. CDR1 and CDR2 (germline): KGHSH, LQKENI. Trimming left V 2 bases short and J 1 base short, with 9 bases between. This CDR3 region has 14 residues. The CDR3 DNA reads TGTGCCAGCTCACCAAACAGCTTTTCCTACGAGCAGTACTTC. Translation gives CASSPNSFSYEQYF. Full variable domain (rest looked up from reference TRBV18 and TRBJ2-7): NAGVMQNPRHLVRRRGQEARLRCSPMKGHSHVYWYRQLPEEGLKFMVYLQKENIIDESGMPKERFSAEFPKEGPSILRIQQVVRGDSAAYFCASSPNSFSYEQYFGPGTRLTVT.

This clone was observed a few times. This chain connects TRBV9 to TRBJ2-7, with D perhaps matching TRBD1 (6 bases). This CDR3 is built from 17 residues. Germline V gene data show CDR1 as SGDLS and CDR2 as YYNGEE. The V and J ends lost 2 bases and 0 bases respectively, with 18 bases between them. This chain's CDR3 is CASSVIPRDKDSYEQYF. CDR3 DNA sequence: TGTGCCAGCAGCGTGATTCCCCGGGACAAGGACTCCTACGAGCAGTACTTC.

The count of this clone is one. The chain links TRBV2 to TRBJ2-1; tentatively, D is TRBD2 (7 bases). Germline-derived CDR1 and CDR2 are SNHLY and FYNNEI. The CDR3 contains 16 residues. Between the trimmed V and J ends, which lost 6 bases and 1 base, there was a span of 16 bases. CDR3: CASRYSGTSSYNEQFF. Written as DNA, the CDR3 is TGTGCCAGCAGGTACAGCGGGACATCTTCCTACAATGAGCAGTTCTTC.

The V gene is TRBV27, the J gene TRBJ2-1; 11 nucleotides match TRBD1. The V segment lost 3 bases and the J segment 7 bases; nucleotides outside the gene matches: 8. Germline V gives CDR1 MNHEY, CDR2 SMNVEV (reference sequence). This CDR3 contains 16 residues. CDR3 sequence reads: CASSFLSGDRGNEQFF. DNA of the CDR3: TGTGCCAGCAGTTTCTTGTCCGGGGACAGGGGGAATGAGCAGTTCTTC.